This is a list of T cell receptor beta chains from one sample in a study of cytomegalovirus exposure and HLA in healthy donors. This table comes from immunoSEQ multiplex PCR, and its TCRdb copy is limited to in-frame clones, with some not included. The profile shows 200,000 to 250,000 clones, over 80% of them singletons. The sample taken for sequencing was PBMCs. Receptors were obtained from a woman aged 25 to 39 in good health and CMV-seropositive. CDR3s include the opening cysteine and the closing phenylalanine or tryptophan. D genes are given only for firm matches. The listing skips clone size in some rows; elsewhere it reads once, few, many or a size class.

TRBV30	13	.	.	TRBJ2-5	CAWTLGERETQYF	TGTGCCTGGACGTTGGGGGAGAGAGAGACCCAGTACTTC
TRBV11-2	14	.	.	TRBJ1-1	CASSLDPGTLEAFF	TGTGCCAGCAGCTTAGATCCCGGCACCCTTGAAGCTTTCTTT
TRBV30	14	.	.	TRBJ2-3	CAWSGRLSTDTQYF	TGTGCCTGGAGTGGTCGGCTGAGCACAGATACGCAGTATTTT
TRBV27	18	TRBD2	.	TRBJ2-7	CASSSAQVAGGPGYEQYF	TGTGCCAGCAGTTCTGCCCAGGTGGCGGGAGGGCCGGGTTACGAGCAGTACTTC
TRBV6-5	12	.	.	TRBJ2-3	CASRASRDTQYF	TGTGCCAGCAGGGCCTCACGAGATACGCAGTATTTT
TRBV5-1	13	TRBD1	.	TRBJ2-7	CASSIQGAYEQYF	TGCGCCAGCAGCATCCAGGGGGCCTACGAGCAGTACTTC
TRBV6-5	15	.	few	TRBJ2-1	CASSPYPGPNNEQFF	TGTGCCAGCAGTCCATACCCGGGACCTAACAATGAGCAGTTCTTC
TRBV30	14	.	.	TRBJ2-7	CAWSWSVTDYEQYF	TGTGCCTGGAGCTGGTCGGTCACAGACTACGAGCAGTACTTC
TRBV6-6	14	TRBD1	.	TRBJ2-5	CASRVTGGFETQYF	TGTGCCAGCAGGGTGACAGGGGGCTTTGAGACCCAGTACTTC
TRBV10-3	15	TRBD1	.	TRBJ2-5	CAIRTGDRGQETQYF	TGTGCCATCAGGACGGGGGACAGGGGGCAGGAGACCCAGTACTTC
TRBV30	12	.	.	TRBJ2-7	CAWSYSSYEQYF	TGTGCCTGGAGTTATTCATCGTACGAGCAGTACTTC
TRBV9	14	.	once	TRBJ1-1	CASSSNLGGTEAFF	TGTGCCAGCAGCTCGAACCTTGGGGGGACTGAAGCTTTCTTT
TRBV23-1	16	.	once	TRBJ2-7	CASSQSLRQKGYEQYF	TGCGCCAGCAGTCAATCCCTCCGACAGAAAGGCTACGAGCAGTACTTC
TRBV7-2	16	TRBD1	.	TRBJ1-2	CASSLFRDRGHGGYTF	TGTGCCAGCAGCTTGTTCCGGGACAGGGGGCATGGAGGCTACACCTTC
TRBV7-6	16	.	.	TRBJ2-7	CASSLLRDGPTYEQYF	TGTGCCAGCAGCTTACTTAGGGACGGACCCACCTACGAGCAGTACTTC
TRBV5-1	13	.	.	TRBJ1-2	CASSLGQTYGYTF	TGCGCCAGCAGCTTGGGACAGACCTATGGCTACACCTTC
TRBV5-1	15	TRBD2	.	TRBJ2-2	CASSLLAGGTGELFF	TGCGCCAGCAGCTTGCTAGCGGGAGGCACCGGGGAGCTGTTTTTT
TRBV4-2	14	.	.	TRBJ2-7	CASSQDSGTYEQYF	TGTGCCAGCAGCCAAGATTCAGGAACCTACGAGCAGTACTTC
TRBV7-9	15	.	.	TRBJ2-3	CASSSRRGYTDTQYF	TGTGCCAGCAGCTCGCGGAGGGGTTACACAGATACGCAGTATTTT
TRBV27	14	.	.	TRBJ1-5	CASSLTNSNQPQHF	TGTGCCAGCAGTTTAACTAATAGCAATCAGCCCCAGCATTTT
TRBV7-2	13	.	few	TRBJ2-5	CASSLGGTGTQYF	TGTGCCAGCAGCTTGGGGGGAACCGGGACCCAGTACTTC
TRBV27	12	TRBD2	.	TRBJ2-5	CASGIWGGNQYF	TGTGCCAGCGGGATCTGGGGGGGAAACCAGTACTTC
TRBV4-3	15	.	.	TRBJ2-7	CASSQEVMGAYEQYF	TGCGCCAGCAGCCAAGAGGTGATGGGGGCCTACGAGCAGTACTTC
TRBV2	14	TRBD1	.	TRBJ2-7	CASSMDRRDYEQYF	TGTGCCAGCAGTATGGACAGGAGAGACTACGAGCAGTACTTC
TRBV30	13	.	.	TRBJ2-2	CAWSGTNTGELFF	TGTGCCTGGAGCGGTACGAACACCGGGGAGCTGTTTTTT
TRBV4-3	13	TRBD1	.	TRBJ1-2	CASSHGTGVGYTF	TGCGCCAGCAGCCACGGGACAGGGGTCGGCTACACCTTC
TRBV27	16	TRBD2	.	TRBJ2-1	CASSPQPGGSYNEQFF	TGTGCCAGCAGTCCCCAGCCGGGGGGGTCCTACAATGAGCAGTTCTTC
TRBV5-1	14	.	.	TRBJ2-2	CASGETANTGELFF	TGCGCCAGTGGTGAGACAGCGAACACCGGGGAGCTGTTTTTT
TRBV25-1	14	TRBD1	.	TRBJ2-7	CASSSYTGVGKQYF	TGTGCCAGCAGCAGCTATACAGGGGTGGGGAAGCAGTACTTC
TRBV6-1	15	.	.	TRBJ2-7	CASSEARLLSYEQYF	TGTGCCAGCAGTGAAGCGCGCCTCCTCTCCTACGAGCAGTACTTC
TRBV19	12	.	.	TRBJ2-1	CASSTPGGEQFF	TGTGCCAGTAGCACGCCTGGGGGTGAGCAGTTCTTC